The clone carrying this TCR beta chain was counted a few times. Its matching antigen is unknown. This sample is drawn from a study of T-cell memory formation after mild COVID-19. Whole-study context: For the most part, TCR clusters were specific to one donor.

The germline V gene has CDR1 MNHEY and CDR2 SVGAGI. CDR3 length equals 14 residues. V was pared by 8 bases and J by 1 base, with 15 bases between. Study-level results: The finding that pre-infection memory included some responding clones suggested that cross-reactive memory joined. Contracting clones localized mainly to CM and EM when CD4+ and mainly to EMRA when CD8+.

5'RACE with constant-segment primers yielded barcoded, UMI-tagged TCR alpha and TCR beta cDNA libraries. TCRdb analysed the 5' RACE reads with MiXCR anew, one entry per CDR3 protein. The table includes 400,000 to 500,000 distinct CDR3 sequences, about 20% detected once. This TCR came from an adult woman who had mild COVID-19 (a few samples of this study predate the infection). Cell type and time point are not known. The chain couples TRBV6-5 to TRBJ2-7; no definite D call. The sequencing input was PBMCs or a T cell subset sorted from them (not recorded which). CDR3 sequence: CASGRTASSYEQYF. CDR3 sequence (DNA): TGTGCCAGCGGGCGAACAGCGAGTTCCTACGAGCAGTACTTC.